This T cell receptor beta chain was retrieved from a study of blood T cell repertoires in COVID-19. The wider study: Samples representing acute and convalescent COVID-19 were sourced from the United States, Italy and Spain.

Recruitment covered 20 to 25 US areas and drew participants whose ages spanned roughly 18 to 89 years. Cohorts were determined from participant-reported clinical history. Recovered Cohort 3 donors showed two negative PCRs, clearance, or symptom resolution. This clone was seen only once. The assay was immunoSEQ multiplex PCR, and TCRdb's table has in-frame clones only and misses some. The data hold 150,000 to 200,000 clones, with almost 80% observed a single time. The CDR3 covers 15 residues. J lost 6 bases, V lost 3 bases, and 10 bases had no gene match. CDR1 KGHSH and CDR2 LQKENI come from the germline V gene.

The chain carries TRBV18 and TRBJ1-2; 7 bases align to TRBD1. This receptor was taken from a woman in her forties or fifties who had recovered from COVID-19. The sample taken for sequencing was PBMCs or T cells enriched from blood (not recorded which). The CDR3 loop reads CASSPRGGQADGYTF. The CDR3 region has the DNA TGTGCCAGCTCACCCCGGGGAGGACAGGCGGATGGCTACACCTTC.